What follows are 15 T cell receptor beta chains derived from one specimen sequenced in a study of T cells in localized non-small cell lung cancer. Data came from immunoSEQ multiplex PCR; TCRdb stores just in-frame clones and leaves some out. The sample contains over 20,000 clones, approximately 86% of which appear only once. This specimen consisted of peripheral blood, obtained before any cancer treatment. These receptors originate from a female donor older than 55 with stage I lung adenocarcinoma.

The chain couples TRBV2 to TRBJ1-3, with D unclear. Trimming pared 6 bases from V and 3 bases from J, leaving 18 bases between. The V gene's germline CDR1 is SNHLY and CDR2 FYNNEI. This CDR3 is 16 amino acids long. CDR3 protein: CASRTYRLLDGNTIYF. Here the CDR3 DNA reads TGTGCCAGCAGGACCTATCGACTCCTGGATGGAAACACCATATATTTT.

The rearrangement links TRBV9 to TRBJ2-7; no reliable D call. The CDR3 covers 13 residues. V was pared by 0 bases and J by 1 base, with 5 bases between. Germline V gives CDR1 SGDLS, CDR2 YYNGEE. The CDR3 DNA sequence: TGTGCCAGCAGCGTAGAACCGTCCTACGAGCAGTACTTC. Translation: CASSVEPSYEQYF.

The rearrangement links TRBV11-2 to TRBJ1-6; D uncertain. The germline V gene encodes CDR1 SGHAT and CDR2 FQNNGV. This CDR3 is built from 17 residues. V shed 0 bases and J shed 5 bases, with 14 bases lying between them. The CDR3 DNA follows: TGTGCCAGCAGCTTAGAGGTTATCCCCGAGAATAATTCACCCCTCCACTTT. It specifies CASSLEVIPENNSPLHF.

On this clone itself: The sample has other DNA sequences that encode this CDR3 too. The chain has TRBV6-6 and TRBJ2-2; possible D gene TRBD2, 6 bases. The CDR3 totals 14 residues. CDR1 is MNHNY and CDR2 is SVGAGI in the germline V gene (reference sequence). V was pared by 2 bases and J by 3 bases, with 7 bases between. The CDR3: CASSYGTYTGELFF. The DNA of the CDR3 is TGTGCCAGCAGTTACGGGACTTACACCGGGGAGCTGTTTTTT.

The chain has TRBV6-1 and TRBJ1-2; D gene unclear. Trimming shortened V by 0 bases and J by 4 bases, and 15 bases separated the two germline ends. The germline V gene encodes CDR1 MNHNS and CDR2 SASEGT. CDR3 size: 16 residues. As DNA, the CDR3 is TGTGCCAGCAGTGAAGCCGCATCAGGCCTCGTCTATGGCTACACCTTC. Amino acids: CASSEAASGLVYGYTF.

The chain links TRBV6-6 to TRBJ1-1; D not resolved. The CDR3 has 13 residues. Per germline, CDR1 MNHNY and CDR2 SVGAGI (reference sequence). Deletions cut 5 bases from V and 2 bases from J, with 9 bases between. The CDR3 reads CASSPGPNTEAFF. CDR3 bases: TGTGCCAGCAGTCCCGGCCCTAACACTGAAGCTTTCTTT.

The J gene is TRBJ2-2, the V gene TRBV6-6; perhaps TRBD1 as D (7 bases). CDR3 length equals 16 residues. Germline V gene data show CDR1 as MNHNY and CDR2 as SVGAGI (reference sequence). V lost 2 bases to trimming and J lost 0 bases, with 10 bases between them. The CDR3 nucleotides are TGTGCCAGCAGTTACGGAGGGACAGCGAACACCGGGGAGCTGTTTTTT. It specifies CASSYGGTANTGELFF.

This clone has only a few counts. The V call is TRBV5-1, the J call TRBJ1-6, with 7 bases aligning to TRBD1. The ends lost 3 bases at V and 14 bases at J; junction bases unmatched: 11. This CDR3 has 14 residues. Germline assignment: CDR1 SGHRS and CDR2 YFSETQ. The chain's CDR3 is CASSSGTAGEALHF. The CDR3 DNA is TGCGCCAGCAGCTCCGGGACAGCCGGTGAGGCCCTCCACTTT.

This clone is a singleton in its sample. The chain carries TRBV18 and TRBJ1-1; tentative D call: TRBD1 (5 bases). CDR1 is KGHSH and CDR2 is LQKENI in the germline V gene. The germline V and J ends were trimmed by 5 bases and 4 bases, with 14 bases remaining between them. The CDR3 runs 14 residues. This CDR3 reads CASSGGQGLTEAFF. The CDR3 DNA is TGTGCCAGCTCAGGCGGGCAGGGCCTCACTGAAGCTTTCTTT.

The rearrangement joins TRBV10-3 to TRBJ1-1; TRBD1 is a possible D gene (5 bases). The germline V gene has CDR1 ENHRY and CDR2 SYGVKD. CDR3 length: 15 amino acids. V lost 0 bases to trimming and J lost 6 bases, with 14 bases between them. The DNA for the CDR3 is TGTGCCATCAGTGAGTCGGCCGCAGGGATTCCTGAAGCTTTCTTT. It codes for CAISESAAGIPEAFF.

V is TRBV6-5 and J is TRBJ2-5, with 9 bases lining up with TRBD1. This CDR3 comprises 15 residues. Germline loops: CDR1 MNHEY, CDR2 SVGAGI. With V trimmed by 7 bases and J by 0 bases, 6 bases remained unmatched. Here the CDR3 DNA reads TGTGCCAGCAAGAAGGGACAGGGCTACCAAGAGACCCAGTACTTC. Its protein product is CASKKGQGYQETQYF.

V gene TRBV30 combines with J gene TRBJ2-4; maybe TRBD2 (6 bases). The V end lost 3 bases, the J end lost 1 base, and 10 bases lay between the germline ends. The CDR3 extends over 14 amino acids. Germline lookup yields CDR1 GTSNPN and CDR2 SVGIG (reference sequence). CDR3 DNA: TGTGCCTGGAGCGCTCGGGGGGCCAAAAACATTCAGTACTTC. Translated: CAWSARGAKNIQYF.

The chain is built from TRBV11-3 and TRBJ2-5; 10 nucleotides line up with TRBD2. Germline lookup yields CDR1 SGHNT and CDR2 YENEEA. The CDR3 extends over 20 amino acids. The V gene end was trimmed by 5 bases and the J gene end by 5 bases; junction bases not matched to a gene: 23. The CDR3 region is CASSLSVYLLAGAMGETQYF. The CDR3, as DNA: TGTGCCAGCAGCCTTTCAGTCTATCTCCTAGCGGGAGCCATGGGGGAGACCCAGTACTTC.

The gene calls are TRBV11-3 and TRBJ1-4, with a possible D match to TRBD1 (5 bases). Trimming pared 5 bases from V and 6 bases from J, leaving 16 bases between. CDR3 length: 15 residues. Germline-derived CDR1 and CDR2 are SGHNT and YENEEA. CDR3 DNA sequence: TGTGCCAGCAGCCAGGGTCGCGGATCGGATGAAAAACTGTTTTTT. Protein: CASSQGRGSDEKLFF. The whole variable domain, remainder taken from reference TRBV11-3 and TRBJ1-4, is EAGVVQSPRYKIIEKKQPVAFWCNPISGHNTLYWYLQNLGQGPELLIRYENEEAVDDSQLPKDRFSAERLKGVDSTLKIQPAELGDSAVYLCASSQGRGSDEKLFFGSGTQLSVL.

The chain combines TRBV5-1 with TRBJ1-3; D remains unclear. This CDR3 has 13 amino acids. V lost 4 bases to trimming and J lost 2 bases, with 7 bases between them. In germline, CDR1 is SGHRS, CDR2 YFSETQ. The CDR3 DNA follows: TGCGCCAGCAGCGCAAGTACTGGAAACACCATATATTTT. It encodes CASSASTGNTIYF.